Each of the 32 T cell receptor beta chains below was sequenced from the same sample in a study of cytomegalovirus exposure and HLA in healthy donors. PCR involved 60 Vbeta and 13 Jbeta primers. The assay was immunoSEQ multiplex PCR, and TCRdb's table has in-frame clones only and misses some. Recorded for this sample: over 100,000 clones. Sequenced input: PBMCs. The origin of the receptors is a man aged 40-50 years in good health and CMV-seropositive.

For this clone: Compared with germline, one end of the junction differs, possibly owing to a read error. The V gene is TRBV29-1, the J gene TRBJ2-1, with D perhaps matching TRBD2 (6 bases). Germline V lookup: CDR1 SQVTM, CDR2 ANQGSEA. The CDR3 loop spans 14 amino acids. The CDR3 spells CSSRDGLAMNGQFF. For the CDR3, the DNA is TGCAGCTCTCGGGACGGGCTAGCGATGAATGGGCAGTTCTTC.

The V gene is TRBV6-1, the J gene TRBJ2-7, with TRBD1 identical over 7 bases. V shed 10 bases, J shed 3 bases, and the junction held 6 bases outside the gene matches. Germline V lookup: CDR1 MNHNS, CDR2 SASEGT. There are 12 residues in the CDR3. The CDR3 reads CATTGSDYEQYF. CDR3 in DNA: TGTGCCACGACAGGGTCTGACTACGAGCAGTACTTC.

The chain joins TRBV6-5 to TRBJ2-5, with D unresolved. The closer fit of TRBJ2-7 to the DNA end suggests the J call may be wrong. CDR3 length: 15 residues. CDR1 is MNHEY, CDR2 SVGAGI, per germline. CDR3 bases: TGTGCCAGCAGTTACTCGACTTACACGTCCTACGAGCAGTACTTC. This encodes CASSYSTYTSYEQYF.

The chain joins TRBV6-5 to TRBJ1-5, with D possibly TRBD1 on 6 matching bases. Germline loops: CDR1 MNHEY, CDR2 SVGAGI. CDR3 length equals 15 residues. Trimming stripped 5 bases from V and 0 bases from J, with 11 bases between. The CDR3 loop reads CASSSIQGSNQPQHF. The CDR3 coding sequence is TGTGCCAGCAGTAGTATACAGGGTAGCAATCAGCCCCAGCATTTT.

This chain joins TRBV6-6 and TRBJ2-5; D is possibly TRBD1 (6 bases). This CDR3 has 15 residues. Germline CDR1 and CDR2: MNHNY and SVGAGI (reference sequence). Deletions cut 5 bases from V and 1 base from J, with 14 bases between. The CDR3 coding sequence is TGTGCCAGCAGTCTCCGGGACATCATCCAAGAGACCCAGTACTTC. This translates into CASSLRDIIQETQYF.

The chain recombines TRBV15 with TRBJ1-4; 7 bases line up with TRBD1. The V gene's germline CDR1 is LNHNV and CDR2 YYDKDF (reference sequence). This CDR3 has 12 residues. V lost 8 bases to trimming and J lost 8 bases; unmatched junction nucleotides: 5. In DNA form, the CDR3 reads TGTGCCACCCGGGGACAGCGGGAAAAACTGTTTTTT. Translation gives CATRGQREKLFF.

The chain joins TRBV7-2 to TRBJ2-3; possible D gene TRBD2, 6 bases. The germline CDR1 and CDR2 sequences are SGHTA and FQGNSA. CDR3 length: 15 amino acids. The V gene lost 4 bases and the J gene lost 1 base, with 12 bases spanning the gap. The CDR3 coding sequence is TGTGCCAGCAGCTCGAGCGGGTATCGCACAGATACGCAGTATTTT. It codes for CASSSSGYRTDTQYF.

The chain uses TRBV13 and TRBJ2-7, with D unresolved. V lost 5 bases and J lost 3, with 11 bases in between. Germline V gene lookup returns CDR1 PRHDT and CDR2 FYEKMQ (reference sequence). This CDR3 has 13 residues. CDR3: CASSPQADYEQYF. The CDR3, as DNA: TGTGCCAGCAGCCCCCAGGCAGACTACGAGCAGTACTTC. Filled out from reference TRBV13 and TRBJ2-7, the complete variable domain reads AAGVIQSPRHLIKEKRETATLKCYPIPRHDTVYWYQQGPGQDPQFLISFYEKMQSDKGSIPDRFSAQQFSDYHSELNMSSLELGDSALYFCASSPQADYEQYFGPGTRLTVT.

V gene TRBV5-1 combines with J gene TRBJ2-1; TRBD2 agrees at 9 bases. This CDR3 has 16 amino acids. Germline V lookup: CDR1 SGHRS, CDR2 YFSETQ. The V and J ends lost 1 base and 2 bases, in that order; junction bases with no gene match: 4. CDR3 amino acids: CASSLQAGGTYNEQFF. The DNA for the CDR3 is TGCGCCAGCAGCTTGCAAGCGGGAGGTACCTACAATGAGCAGTTCTTC.

The chain uses TRBV5-6 and TRBJ2-3; no definite D call. The CDR3 length is 16 residues. Germline V CDR1 and CDR2: SGHDT, YYEEEE. Trimming pared 1 base from V and 1 base from J, leaving 13 bases between. CDR3: CASSLTEYQGTDTQYF. For the CDR3, the DNA is TGTGCCAGCAGCTTGACCGAGTACCAGGGCACAGATACGCAGTATTTT.

The chain employs TRBV29-1 and TRBJ2-7, with D maybe TRBD2 (5 bases). Germline V gene data show CDR1 as SQVTM and CDR2 as ANQGSEA. V gave up 6 bases and J gave up 3 bases, with 15 bases separating them. The CDR3 covers 13 residues. CDR3 sequence: CSVPGRGRYEQYF. CDR3 DNA: TGCAGCGTACCAGGCCGAGGGCGCTACGAGCAGTACTTC.

This rearrangement joins TRBV28 to TRBJ2-7, with 14 bases identical to TRBD2. The germline V gene has CDR1 MDHEN and CDR2 SYDVKM. The J segment lost 0 bases and the V segment lost 4 bases, leaving 5 bases of the junction unmatched. There are 17 residues in the CDR3. The CDR3, as DNA: TGTGCCAGCAGTTCGCGACTAGCGGGAGGGGGCTCCTACGAGCAGTACTTC. Translation: CASSSRLAGGGSYEQYF.

Here the CDR3 DNA reads TGTGCCAGCAGCCACGGGATTCAAGGTGGCTACACCTTC. Translating it yields CASSHGIQGGYTF. The chain uses TRBV7-8 and TRBJ1-2; D call uncertain. Per the germline V gene, CDR1 is SGHVS and CDR2 is FQNEAQ. The V and J ends lost 5 bases and 7 bases respectively, with 14 bases between them. CDR3 length: 13 residues.

This chain uses TRBV5-6 with TRBJ2-5; the D is unclear. The CDR3 has 16 amino acids. V dropped 0 bases and J dropped 2 bases, with 14 bases sitting between them. The germline gives CDR1 SGHDT, CDR2 YYEEEE. In nucleotides, the CDR3 is TGTGCCAGCAGCTTGGGCCCCGCCAGTTTACAAGAGACCCAGTACTTC. Its translation is CASSLGPASLQETQYF.

The CDR3 loop is CASSPRLAENGDTQYF. CDR3 coding DNA: TGTGCCAGCTCACCCCGACTAGCGGAAAATGGGGATACGCAGTATTTT. The rearrangement links TRBV18 to TRBJ2-3; 9 bases fit TRBD2. The CDR3 runs to 16 residues. Germline V gene lookup returns CDR1 KGHSH and CDR2 LQKENI. V lost 3 bases to trimming and J lost 6 bases; unmatched junction nucleotides: 10.

This chain uses TRBV4-3 with TRBJ1-1; D is perhaps TRBD1 (5 bases). V lost 1 base and J lost 4, with 7 bases in between. CDR3 size: 13 residues. The germline V gene encodes CDR1 LGHNA and CDR2 YSLEER. CDR3 DNA: TGCGCCAGCAGCCAAGTGCAGGGCACTGAAGCTTTCTTT. Translation gives CASSQVQGTEAFF.

The J gene is TRBJ1-4, the V gene TRBV5-6; TRBD1 aligns across 10 bases. This CDR3 is built from 14 residues. V shed 3 bases and J 6 bases; nucleotides not matched to a gene: 2. CDR1 and CDR2 (germline): SGHDT, YYEEEE. Written as DNA, the CDR3 is TGTGCCAGCAGCTACGGGACAGGGGATGAAAAACTGTTTTTT. Translating gives CASSYGTGDEKLFF.

The chain employs TRBV11-2 and TRBJ2-2; 12 positions agree with TRBD2. The J segment lost 8 bases and the V segment lost 0 bases, leaving 4 bases of the junction unmatched. CDR1 and CDR2 (germline): SGHAT, FQNNGV. The length of the CDR3 is 16 residues. Here the CDR3 DNA reads TGTGCCAGCAGCTTAGATCGCCTAGCGGGAGGGGGGGAGCTGTTTTTT. As protein: CASSLDRLAGGGELFF.

The chain couples TRBV28 to TRBJ1-5, with 8 bases lining up with TRBD1. The CDR3 covers 17 residues. V gave up 5 bases and J gave up 4 bases; unmatched junction bases: 13. The germline CDR1 and CDR2 sequences are MDHEN and SYDVKM. Here the CDR3 reads CASSPWIGQGRNQPQHF. The CDR3 DNA reads as TGTGCCAGCAGTCCATGGATTGGACAGGGACGAAATCAGCCCCAGCATTTT.

J is TRBJ1-2 and V is TRBV7-9; TRBD1 aligns across 9 bases. The CDR3 extends over 14 amino acids. The germline V gene encodes CDR1 SEHNR and CDR2 FQNEAQ (reference sequence). Trimming at V came to 5 bases and at J to 7 bases, leaving 8 bases not matched to a gene. The CDR3 sequence: CASSPGQGTGGYTF. As DNA, the CDR3 is TGTGCCAGCAGCCCCGGACAGGGGACGGGTGGCTACACCTTC.

The chain recombines TRBV5-6 with TRBJ1-2; TRBD1 matches 8 bases. The CDR3 is 16 amino acids. The germline V gene encodes CDR1 SGHDT and CDR2 YYEEEE. V was pared by 1 base and J by 8 bases, with 13 bases of the junction left unmatched. The CDR3 loop is CASSLPGGRTLGGYTF. CDR3 DNA: TGTGCCAGCAGCTTGCCAGGGGGCCGAACTTTAGGAGGCTACACCTTC.

The rearrangement uses TRBV7-9 and TRBJ2-3; 12 nucleotides align to TRBD2. The CDR3 is made up of 17 amino acids. In germline, CDR1 is SEHNR, CDR2 FQNEAQ (reference sequence). The V and J ends lost 4 bases and 4 bases, in that order; junction bases with no gene match: 9. The CDR3 protein is CASSYPTSGSNADTQYF. In DNA, the CDR3 is TGTGCCAGCAGCTACCCGACTAGCGGGAGTAACGCAGATACGCAGTATTTT.

CDR3 DNA: TGTGCCAGCAGCCTCGCACCAGGGGGAACTAATGAAAAACTGTTTTTT. It codes for CASSLAPGGTNEKLFF. The rearrangement joins TRBV7-2 to TRBJ1-4; TRBD1 agrees at 7 bases. The germline V gene has CDR1 SGHTA and CDR2 FQGNSA. This CDR3 region has 16 residues. Losses at the gene ends were 5 bases for V and 1 base for J; bases not matched to a gene: 7.

The rearrangement uses TRBV29-1 and TRBJ2-1; 8 nucleotides align to TRBD2. The CDR3 is made up of 13 amino acids. V gave up 7 bases and J gave up 8 bases; unmatched junction bases: 10. Per the germline V gene, CDR1 is SQVTM and CDR2 is ANQGSEA. The CDR3 reads CSALLAREDEQFF. The CDR3 bases are TGCAGCGCCCTACTAGCGCGGGAGGATGAGCAGTTCTTC.

V is TRBV6-5 and J is TRBJ2-3, with TRBD1 matching over 7 bases. Germline V gene sequence: CDR1 MNHEY, CDR2 SVGAGI. The CDR3 is 14 residues long. V dropped 2 bases and J dropped 3; count of bases not matched to a gene: 2. CDR3 coding DNA: TGTGCCAGCAGTTACCACAGGGGTACAGATACGCAGTATTTT. Protein: CASSYHRGTDTQYF.

This sequence joins TRBV11-3 and TRBJ2-1, with TRBD1 as a possible D gene (7 bases). The V gene lost 5 bases and the J gene lost 8 bases, with 19 bases spanning the gap. The CDR3 is 15 amino acids. CDR1 SGHNT and CDR2 YENEEA come from the germline V gene. The CDR3 region is CASSRRGREYDEQFF. The CDR3 nucleotides are TGTGCCAGCAGCCGGAGGGGGCGGGAATACGATGAGCAGTTCTTC. Based on the CDR3 plus reference TRBV11-3 and TRBJ2-1, the full variable domain is EAGVVQSPRYKIIEKKQPVAFWCNPISGHNTLYWYLQNLGQGPELLIRYENEEAVDDSQLPKDRFSAERLKGVDSTLKIQPAELGDSAVYLCASSRRGREYDEQFFGPGTRLTVL.

The rearrangement joins TRBV27 to TRBJ2-4; 7 bases are a match to TRBD1. The ends lost 2 bases at V and 7 bases at J; junction bases unmatched: 5. CDR3 length: 14 residues. The germline CDR1 and CDR2 sequences are MNHEY and SMNVEV (reference sequence). The CDR3 nucleotides are TGTGCCAGCAGTTTACTCGGGACAGCGAACATTCAGTACTTC. It codes for CASSLLGTANIQYF.

The rearrangement links TRBV4-3 to TRBJ1-5; 11 nucleotides line up with TRBD1. This CDR3 comprises 15 residues. Germline V gene sequence: CDR1 LGHNA, CDR2 YSLEER. V was clipped by 4 bases and J by 6 bases; unmatched bases: 5. The CDR3 loop reads CASSPGTGGIQPQHF. The DNA of the CDR3 is TGCGCCAGCAGCCCTGGGACAGGGGGTATTCAGCCCCAGCATTTT.

CDR3 sequence reads: CASSSGLAGITDTQYF. The DNA of the CDR3 is TGTGCCAGCAGCTCGGGACTAGCGGGCATTACAGATACGCAGTATTTT. The chain carries TRBV5-4 and TRBJ2-3; TRBD2 matches 12 bases. Trimming removed 3 bases from V and 3 bases from J; junction bases left unmatched: 5. CDR1 is SGHNT, CDR2 YYREEE, per germline (reference sequence). The CDR3 is made up of 16 amino acids.

The V and J genes are TRBV27 and TRBJ2-2; TRBD2 matches at 12 bases. The CDR3 contains 16 residues. Germline assignment: CDR1 MNHEY and CDR2 SMNVEV (reference sequence). Trimming at V came to 2 bases and at J to 5 bases, leaving 3 bases not matched to a gene. The CDR3 protein is CASSLLLAGGTGELFF. The DNA of the CDR3 is TGTGCCAGCAGTTTACTACTAGCGGGAGGAACCGGGGAGCTGTTTTTT.

The chain combines TRBV10-3 with TRBJ2-1; 9 bases are shared with TRBD1. CDR1 ENHRY and CDR2 SYGVKD come from the germline V gene. The V gene end was trimmed by 10 bases and the J gene end by 5 bases; junction bases not matched to a gene: 12. The CDR3 has 15 amino acids. The CDR3 bases are TGTGCCACCTGGACAGGGGAATACTCTAACAATGAGCAGTTCTTC. As protein: CATWTGEYSNNEQFF.

V usage is TRBV6-5 and J usage is TRBJ2-2; TRBD2 agrees at 10 bases. The CDR3 has 13 residues. From germline, CDR1 is MNHEY and CDR2 SVGAGI. The V segment lost 8 bases and the J segment 7 bases; nucleotides outside the gene matches: 4. CDR3 in DNA: TGTGCCAGCGGTCTAGCGGGAGACGGGGAGCTGTTTTTT. This sequence encodes CASGLAGDGELFF.